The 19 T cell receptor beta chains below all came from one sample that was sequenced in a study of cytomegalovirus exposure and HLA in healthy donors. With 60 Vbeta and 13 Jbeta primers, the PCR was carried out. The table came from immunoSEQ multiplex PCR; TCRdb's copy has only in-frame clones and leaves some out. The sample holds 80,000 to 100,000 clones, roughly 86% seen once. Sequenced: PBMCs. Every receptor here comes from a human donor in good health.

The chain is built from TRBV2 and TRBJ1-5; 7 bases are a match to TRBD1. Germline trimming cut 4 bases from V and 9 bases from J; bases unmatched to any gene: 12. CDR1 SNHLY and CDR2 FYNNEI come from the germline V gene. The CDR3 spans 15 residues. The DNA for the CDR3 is TGTGCCAGCAGTGTATACAGGGGAGGTGGTTTGCCCCAGCATTTT. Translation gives CASSVYRGGGLPQHF.

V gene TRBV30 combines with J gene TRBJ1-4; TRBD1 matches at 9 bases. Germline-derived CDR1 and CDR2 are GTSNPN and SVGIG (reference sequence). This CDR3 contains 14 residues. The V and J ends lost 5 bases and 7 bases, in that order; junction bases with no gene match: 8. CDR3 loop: CAWDTGGAGEKLFF. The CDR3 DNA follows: TGTGCCTGGGACACAGGGGGCGCGGGTGAAAAACTGTTTTTT.

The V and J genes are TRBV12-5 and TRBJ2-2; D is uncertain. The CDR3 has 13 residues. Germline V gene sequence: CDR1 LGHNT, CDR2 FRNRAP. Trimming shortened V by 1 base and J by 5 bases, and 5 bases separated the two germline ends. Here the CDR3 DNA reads TGTGCTAGTGGTTTGGGCGTGACCGGGGAGCTGTTTTTT. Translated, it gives CASGLGVTGELFF.

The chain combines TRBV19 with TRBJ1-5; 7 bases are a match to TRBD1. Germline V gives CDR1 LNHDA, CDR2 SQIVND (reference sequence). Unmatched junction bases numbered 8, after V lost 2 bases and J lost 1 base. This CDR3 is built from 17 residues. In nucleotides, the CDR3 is TGTGCCAGTAGTATAAAAGGGGTCAGGGGGAGCAATCAGCCCCAGCATTTT. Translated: CASSIKGVRGSNQPQHF.

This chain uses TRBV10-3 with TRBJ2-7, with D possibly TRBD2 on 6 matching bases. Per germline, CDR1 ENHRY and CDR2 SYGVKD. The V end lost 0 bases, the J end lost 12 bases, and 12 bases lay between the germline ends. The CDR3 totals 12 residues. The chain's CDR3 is CAISESGGETYF. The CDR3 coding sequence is TGTGCCATCAGTGAGTCGGGGGGAGAGACGTACTTC.

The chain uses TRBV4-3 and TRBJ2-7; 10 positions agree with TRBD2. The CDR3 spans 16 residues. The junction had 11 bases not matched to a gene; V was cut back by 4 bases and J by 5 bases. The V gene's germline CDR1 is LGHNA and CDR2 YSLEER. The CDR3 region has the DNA TGCGCCAGCAGCCGCCAAGCGGGAGGGCCCCTCCACGAGCAGTACTTC. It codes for CASSRQAGGPLHEQYF.

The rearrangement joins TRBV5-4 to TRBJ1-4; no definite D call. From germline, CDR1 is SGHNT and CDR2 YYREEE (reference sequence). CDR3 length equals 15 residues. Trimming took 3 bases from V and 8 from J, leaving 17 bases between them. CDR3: CASSSRSEGPEKLFF. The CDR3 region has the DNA TGTGCCAGCAGCTCCAGGTCCGAGGGCCCCGAAAAACTGTTTTTT.

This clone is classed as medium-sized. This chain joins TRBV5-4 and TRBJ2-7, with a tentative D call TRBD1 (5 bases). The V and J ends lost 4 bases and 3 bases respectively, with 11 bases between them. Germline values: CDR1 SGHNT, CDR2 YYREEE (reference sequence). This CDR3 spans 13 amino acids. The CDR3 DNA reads TGTGCCAGCAGCACGACAGCGTTCTACGAGCAGTACTTC. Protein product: CASSTTAFYEQYF.

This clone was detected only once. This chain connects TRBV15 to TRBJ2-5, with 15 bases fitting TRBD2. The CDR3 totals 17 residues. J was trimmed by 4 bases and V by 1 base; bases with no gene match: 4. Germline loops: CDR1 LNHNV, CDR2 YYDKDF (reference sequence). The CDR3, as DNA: TGTGCCACCAGCAGAGGGGGGACTAGCGGGAGGTTAGAGACCCAGTACTTC. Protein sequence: CATSRGGTSGRLETQYF.

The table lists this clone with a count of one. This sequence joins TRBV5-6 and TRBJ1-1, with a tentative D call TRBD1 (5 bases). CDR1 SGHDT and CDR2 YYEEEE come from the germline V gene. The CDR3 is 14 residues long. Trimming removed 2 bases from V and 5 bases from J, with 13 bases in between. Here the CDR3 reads CASSFTGGVTEAFF. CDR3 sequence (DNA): TGTGCCAGCAGCTTTACAGGTGGGGTGACTGAAGCTTTCTTT.

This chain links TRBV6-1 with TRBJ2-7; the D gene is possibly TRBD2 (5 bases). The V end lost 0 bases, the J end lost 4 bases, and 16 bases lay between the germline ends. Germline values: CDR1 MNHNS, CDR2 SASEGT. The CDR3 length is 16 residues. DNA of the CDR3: TGTGCCAGCAGTGAAGCGGAGAGGGCACCCCCGTACGAGCAGTACTTC. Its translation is CASSEAERAPPYEQYF.

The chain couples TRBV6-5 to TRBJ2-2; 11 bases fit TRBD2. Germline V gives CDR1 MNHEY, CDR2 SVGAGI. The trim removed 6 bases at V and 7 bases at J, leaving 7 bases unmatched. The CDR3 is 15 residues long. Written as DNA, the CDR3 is TGTGCCAGCAGCGCTAGCGGGGGGAACGTCGGGGAGCTGTTTTTT. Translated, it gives CASSASGGNVGELFF.

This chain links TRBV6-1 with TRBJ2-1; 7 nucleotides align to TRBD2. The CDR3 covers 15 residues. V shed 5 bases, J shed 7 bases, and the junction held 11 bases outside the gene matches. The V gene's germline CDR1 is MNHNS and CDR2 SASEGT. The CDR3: CASSTWGGTRNEQFF. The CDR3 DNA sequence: TGTGCCAGCAGTACATGGGGAGGGACCCGGAATGAGCAGTTCTTC.

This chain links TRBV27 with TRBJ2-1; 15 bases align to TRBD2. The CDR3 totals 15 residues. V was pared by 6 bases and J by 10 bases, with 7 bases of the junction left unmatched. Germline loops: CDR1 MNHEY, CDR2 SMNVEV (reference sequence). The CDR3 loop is CASSRTSGGAQEQFF. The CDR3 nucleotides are TGTGCCAGCAGCCGGACTAGCGGGGGGGCACAAGAGCAGTTCTTC.

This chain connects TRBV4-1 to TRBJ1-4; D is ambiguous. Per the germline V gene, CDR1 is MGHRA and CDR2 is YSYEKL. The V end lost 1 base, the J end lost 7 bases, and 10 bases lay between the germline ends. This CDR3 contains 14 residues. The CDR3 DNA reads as TGCGCCAGCAGCCAAGTCGGAGTCAGTGAAAAACTGTTTTTT. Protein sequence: CASSQVGVSEKLFF.

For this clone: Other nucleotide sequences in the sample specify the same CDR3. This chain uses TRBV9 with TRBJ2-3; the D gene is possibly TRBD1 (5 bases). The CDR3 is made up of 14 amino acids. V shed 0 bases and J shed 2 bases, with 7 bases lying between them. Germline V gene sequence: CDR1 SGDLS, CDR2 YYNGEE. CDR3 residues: CASSVAGFTDTQYF. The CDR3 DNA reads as TGTGCCAGCAGCGTAGCAGGGTTCACAGATACGCAGTATTTT.

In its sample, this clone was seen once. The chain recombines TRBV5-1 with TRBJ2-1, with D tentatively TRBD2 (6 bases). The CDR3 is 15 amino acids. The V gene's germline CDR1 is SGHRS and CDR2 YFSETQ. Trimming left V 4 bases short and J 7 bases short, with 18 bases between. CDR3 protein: CASSTGGNGLNEQFF. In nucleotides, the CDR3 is TGCGCCAGCAGCACTGGGGGGAATGGGCTGAATGAGCAGTTCTTC. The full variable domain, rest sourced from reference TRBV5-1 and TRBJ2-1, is KAGVTQTPRYLIKTRGQQVTLSCSPISGHRSVSWYQQTPGQGLQFLFEYFSETQRNKGNFPGRFSGRQFSNSRSEMNVSTLELGDSALYLCASSTGGNGLNEQFFGPGTRLTVL.

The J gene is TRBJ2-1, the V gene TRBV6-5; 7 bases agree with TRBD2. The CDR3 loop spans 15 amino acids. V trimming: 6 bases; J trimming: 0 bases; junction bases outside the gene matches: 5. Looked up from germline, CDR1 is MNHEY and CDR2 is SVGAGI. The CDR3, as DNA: TGTGCCAGCAGGAAGCGGGAACTCTCCTACAATGAGCAGTTCTTC. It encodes CASRKRELSYNEQFF.

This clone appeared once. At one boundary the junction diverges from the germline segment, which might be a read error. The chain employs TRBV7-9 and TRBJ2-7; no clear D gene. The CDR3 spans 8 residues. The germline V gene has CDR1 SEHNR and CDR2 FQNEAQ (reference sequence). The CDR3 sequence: CPLYEQYF. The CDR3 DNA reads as TGCCCCCTCTACGAGCAGTACTTC. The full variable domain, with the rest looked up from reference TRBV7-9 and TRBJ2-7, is DTGVSQNPRHKITKRGQNVTFRCDPISEHNRLYWYRQTLGQGPEFLTYFQNEAQLEKSRLLSDRFSAERPKGSFSTLEIQRTEQGDSAMYLCPLYEQYFGPGTRLTVT.